The clone carrying this TCR beta chain appeared a few times. This sample was included in a study of blood T cell repertoires in COVID-19. About the study: Samples representing acute and convalescent COVID-19 were sourced from the United States, Italy and Spain. T cells, B-cell-depleted T cells, or PBMCs supplied cDNA or gDNA.

Between the trimmed V and J ends, which lost 0 bases and 7 bases, there was a span of 19 bases. In germline, CDR1 is SGHNT, CDR2 YYREEE (reference sequence). The CDR3 is 16 amino acids. Study processing details: The authors estimated nucleated cell counts from reference gene primer amplification. Profiling relied on immunoSEQ multiplex PCR, and the TCRdb table lists in-frame clones only, not all of them. That table gives V, J and clone size, and the DNA gave D and trimming. The sample has 150,000 to 200,000 clones, 86% seen once. This clonotype originated in a man in his sixties with acute or convalescent COVID-19. The sequenced sample consisted of peripheral blood. V usage is TRBV5-4 and J usage is TRBJ1-2, with D tentatively TRBD1 (5 bases). CDR3 nucleotide sequence: TGTGCCAGCAGCTTGGGTCTCTCCAGGGAGGTTGGTGGCTACACCTTC. Encoded protein: CASSLGLSREVGGYTF. Drawing the rest from reference TRBV5-4 and TRBJ1-2, the complete variable domain is ETGVTQSPTHLIKTRGQQVTLRCSSQSGHNTVSWYQQALGQGPQFIFQYYREEENGRGNFPPRFSGLQFPNYSSELNVNALELDDSALYLCASSLGLSREVGGYTFGSGTRLTVV.